The 6 T cell receptor beta chains presented below share a single source sample, sequenced in a study of blood T cell repertoires in COVID-19. Assay: immunoSEQ multiplex PCR; the TCRdb copy retains only in-frame clones and omits some. The sample consists of roughly 200,000 clones, roughly 84% of them appearing once. The material sequenced was peripheral blood. These receptors originate from a man aged 35 to 55 with acute or convalescent COVID-19.

V gene TRBV19 combines with J gene TRBJ1-6; no clear D. V was shortened by 5 bases and J by 0 bases, with 29 bases between the two germline ends. CDR1 is LNHDA, CDR2 SQIVND, per germline (reference sequence). The CDR3 loop spans 22 amino acids. CDR3 protein: CASSGRAGDGSRLSSYNSPLHF. The CDR3, as DNA: TGTGCCAGTAGTGGGCGGGCGGGCGACGGCAGCCGGCTGAGCTCCTATAATTCACCCCTCCACTTT.

CDR3 protein: CASSLRRGVEAFF. The CDR3 DNA reads as TGTGCCAGCAGCTTAAGGCGGGGAGTTGAAGCTTTCTTT. J is TRBJ1-1 and V is TRBV7-8; D remains ambiguous. V was trimmed by 2 bases and J by 7 bases, leaving 11 bases between them. CDR3 length: 13 amino acids. Germline V gives CDR1 SGHVS, CDR2 FQNEAQ.

V and J are TRBV27 and TRBJ2-7, with 9 nucleotides matching TRBD1. The CDR3 has 12 residues. J lost 4 bases, V lost 10 bases, and 5 bases had no gene match. Germline loops: CDR1 MNHEY, CDR2 SMNVEV (reference sequence). The CDR3 is CATTGGGYEQYF. In DNA form, the CDR3 reads TGTGCCACCACAGGGGGCGGGTACGAGCAGTACTTC.

This chain uses TRBV18 with TRBJ2-3; the D is unclear. Looked up from germline, CDR1 is KGHSH and CDR2 is LQKENI. The CDR3 contains 14 residues. V lost 2 bases and J 6 bases, leaving 12 bases between the germline ends. This chain's CDR3 is CASSPDSGSDTQYF. For the CDR3, the DNA is TGTGCCAGCTCACCAGACTCCGGGTCGGATACGCAGTATTTT.

This clone has only a few counts. The V and J genes are TRBV30 and TRBJ1-2, with a possible D match to TRBD1 (6 bases). CDR1 is GTSNPN and CDR2 is SVGIG in the germline V gene (reference sequence). This CDR3 comprises 16 residues. V was cut by 4 bases and J by 6 bases, with 24 bases left in between. CDR3 sequence reads: CAWNRGNQGRGNGYTF. CDR3 nucleotides: TGTGCCTGGAATCGGGGGAATCAGGGGAGGGGAAATGGCTACACCTTC.

The rearrangement joins TRBV7-2 to TRBJ2-5; TRBD2 matches at 8 bases. Trimming cost V 1 base and J 9 bases; bases outside gene matches: 10. The CDR3 has 15 residues. Germline CDR1 SGHTA, CDR2 FQGNSA. In nucleotides, the CDR3 is TGTGCCAGCAGCTTAGAACTAGCGGAAAGGCTGGCCCAGTACTTC. Its translation is CASSLELAERLAQYF.